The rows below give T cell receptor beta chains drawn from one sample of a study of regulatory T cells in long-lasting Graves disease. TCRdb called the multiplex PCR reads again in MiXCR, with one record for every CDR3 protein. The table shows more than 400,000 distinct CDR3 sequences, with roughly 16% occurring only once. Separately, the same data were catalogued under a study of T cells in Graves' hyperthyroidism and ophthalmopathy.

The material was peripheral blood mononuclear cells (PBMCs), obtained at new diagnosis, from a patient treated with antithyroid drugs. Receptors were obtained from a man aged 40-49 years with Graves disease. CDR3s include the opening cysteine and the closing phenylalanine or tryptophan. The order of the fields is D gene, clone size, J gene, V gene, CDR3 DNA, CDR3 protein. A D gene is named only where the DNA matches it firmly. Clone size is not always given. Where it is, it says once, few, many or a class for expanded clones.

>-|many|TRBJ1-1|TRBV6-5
TGTGCCAGCAGTTTCAGGGGAATCGAAATGAACACTGAAGCTTTCTTT
CASSFRGIEMNTEAFF
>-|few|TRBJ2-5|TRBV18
TGTGCCAGCTCACCACGGGAAGGGACCCAGTACTTC
CASSPREGTQYF
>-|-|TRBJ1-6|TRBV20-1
TGCAGTGCTAAGACAGCAGGGTCCTATAATTCACCCCTCCACTTT
CSAKTAGSYNSPLHF
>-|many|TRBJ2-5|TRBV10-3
TGTGCCATCAGCGGACAGTCAGAGACCCAGTACTTC
CAISGQSETQYF
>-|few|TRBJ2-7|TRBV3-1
TGTACTAGCAGTTCGTCCTACGAGCAGTACTTC
CTSSSSYEQYF
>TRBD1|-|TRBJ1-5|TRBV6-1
TGTGCCAGCACCCGAGGCAGGGGGTACAATCAGCCCCAGCATTTT
CASTRGRGYNQPQHF
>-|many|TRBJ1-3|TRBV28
TGTGCCAGCAGTCCCCTCGTGAGAAGCTCTGGAAACACCATATATTTT
CASSPLVRSSGNTIYF
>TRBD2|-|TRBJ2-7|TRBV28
TGTGCCAGCAGCCCTCGGACTAGCGGGAGTAAGAAGTACTTC
CASSPRTSGSKKYF
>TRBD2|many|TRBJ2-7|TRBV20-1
TGCAGTGCTAGACAGCTAGCGGGACCCGACGAGCAGTACTTC
CSARQLAGPDEQYF
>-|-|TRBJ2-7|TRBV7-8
TGTGCCAGCAGCTTAGATCGTTGGCAGGTCTACTCCTACGAGCAGTACTTC
CASSLDRWQVYSYEQYF
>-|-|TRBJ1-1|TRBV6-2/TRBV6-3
TGTGCCAGCAGTGGAAGGACAGTAAGAATGAACACTGAAGCTTTCTTT
CASSGRTVRMNTEAFF
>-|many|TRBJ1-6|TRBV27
TGTGCCAGCAGTCTTACAGGGAAATCACCCCTCCACTTT
CASSLTGKSPLHF
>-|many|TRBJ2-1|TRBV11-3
TGTGCCAGCAGCTTAGTGGTTTACAATGAGCAGTTCTTC
CASSLVVYNEQFF
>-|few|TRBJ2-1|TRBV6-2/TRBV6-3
TGTGCCAGCAGTTACTCGAGATGGGGAGGCCAATACAATGAGCAGTTCTTC
CASSYSRWGGQYNEQFF
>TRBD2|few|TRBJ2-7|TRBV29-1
TGCAGCTCGCTAGCGGGAGGCGGGGAGCAGTACTTC
CSSLAGGGEQYF
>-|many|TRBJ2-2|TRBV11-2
TGTGCCAGCAGCGCCACTTTCAACGGGGAGCTGTTTTTT
CASSATFNGELFF
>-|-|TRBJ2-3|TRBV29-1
TGCAGCGCCCCGGGGGTCCCTAGCACAGATACGCAGTATTTT
CSAPGVPSTDTQYF
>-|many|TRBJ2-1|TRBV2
TGTGCCAGCAGTTTCAGGGGAGATGAGCAGTTCTTC
CASSFRGDEQFF
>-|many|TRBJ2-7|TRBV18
TGTGCCAGCTCACCAACCCATCCCACCGAGCAGTACTTC
CASSPTHPTEQYF
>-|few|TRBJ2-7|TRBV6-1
TGTGCCAGCAGTGAAGCCGGGGCAGACTACGAGCAGTACTTC
CASSEAGADYEQYF
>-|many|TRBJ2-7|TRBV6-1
TGTGCCAGCATGCCCTCTCGGGTCCACGAGCAGTACTTC
CASMPSRVHEQYF